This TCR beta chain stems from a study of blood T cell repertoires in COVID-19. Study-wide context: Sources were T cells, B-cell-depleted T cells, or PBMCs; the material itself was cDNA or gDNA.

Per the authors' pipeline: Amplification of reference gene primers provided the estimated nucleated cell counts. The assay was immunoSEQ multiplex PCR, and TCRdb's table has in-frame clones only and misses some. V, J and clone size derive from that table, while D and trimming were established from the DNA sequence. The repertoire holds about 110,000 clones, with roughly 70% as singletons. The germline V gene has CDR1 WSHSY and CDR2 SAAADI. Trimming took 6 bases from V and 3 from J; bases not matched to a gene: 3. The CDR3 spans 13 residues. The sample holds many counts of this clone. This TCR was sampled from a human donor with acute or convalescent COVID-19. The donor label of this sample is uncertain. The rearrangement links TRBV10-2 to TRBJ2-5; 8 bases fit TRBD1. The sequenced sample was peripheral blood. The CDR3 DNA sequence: TGCGCCAGCAGCGCGGACAGGGAAGAGACCCAGTACTTC. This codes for CASSADREETQYF.